The 9 T cell receptor beta chains below come from one sample, sequenced in a study of cytomegalovirus exposure and HLA in healthy donors. Both 60 Vbeta primers and 13 Jbeta primers went into the PCR. Clones were read by immunoSEQ multiplex PCR, and TCRdb kept only the in-frame ones, dropping some. The repertoire has more than 130,000 clones, roughly four fifths of them found once; the top ten carry 4% to 6%. Sequenced material: PBMCs. The receptors were gathered from a woman aged 45-65 years in good health and CMV-seronegative.

The sample holds a few counts of this clone. The chain employs TRBV6-1 and TRBJ2-5; possible D gene TRBD1, 6 bases. V lost 1 base and J lost 2, with 8 bases in between. Germline CDR1 reads MNHNS; CDR2 reads SASEGT. This CDR3 comprises 14 residues. For the CDR3, the DNA is TGTGCCAGCAGTGAAGGACAGGAACAAGAGACCCAGTACTTC. As protein: CASSEGQEQETQYF.

This rearrangement joins TRBV4-1 to TRBJ2-7; tentatively, D is TRBD1 (6 bases). The length of the CDR3 is 13 residues. Germline V lookup: CDR1 MGHRA, CDR2 YSYEKL. The V end was cut by 6 bases, the J end by 3 bases, with 12 bases between. CDR3 sequence reads: CASSLTGNYEQYF. CDR3 in DNA: TGCGCCAGCAGTCTAACAGGGAACTACGAGCAGTACTTC.

The J gene is TRBJ1-2, the V gene TRBV5-4, with TRBD1 matching 8 bases. The CDR3 consists of 16 residues. Germline CDR1 is SGHNT and CDR2 is YYREEE (reference sequence). After removal of 2 bases from V and 6 bases from J, the junction contained 12 bases not matched to a gene. CDR3 region: CASSFVSVRGLHGYTF. The DNA of the CDR3 is TGTGCCAGCAGCTTCGTATCGGTCAGGGGGCTTCATGGCTACACCTTC.

The chain joins TRBV6-5 to TRBJ2-7, with 11 bases lining up with TRBD1. V lost 3 bases to trimming and J lost 4 bases; unmatched junction nucleotides: 8. The CDR3 is 16 amino acids. From germline, CDR1 is MNHEY and CDR2 SVGAGI. The CDR3 DNA sequence: TGTGCCAGCAGTTATACGAGGACAGGGGGCCAGTACGAGCAGTACTTC. It codes for CASSYTRTGGQYEQYF.

This clone was seen only once. The chain carries TRBV5-6 and TRBJ2-1, with D maybe TRBD2 (6 bases). V dropped 0 bases and J dropped 2 bases, with 12 bases sitting between them. CDR3 size: 16 residues. Germline CDR1 SGHDT, CDR2 YYEEEE. The DNA for the CDR3 is TGTGCCAGCAGCTTGGAGGGACTCGAACCCTACAATGAGCAGTTCTTC. This encodes CASSLEGLEPYNEQFF.

J is TRBJ2-2 and V is TRBV11-2; unclear D gene. V lost 1 base and J 5 bases, leaving 11 bases between the germline ends. The CDR3 runs 15 residues. Looked up from germline, CDR1 is SGHAT and CDR2 is FQNNGV. CDR3 residues: CASSLVGQLTGELFF. The DNA of the CDR3 is TGTGCCAGCAGCTTAGTTGGCCAGTTAACCGGGGAGCTGTTTTTT.

This clone was seen just once. The chain carries TRBV6-1 and TRBJ2-5, with D hard to call. Germline V CDR1 and CDR2: MNHNS, SASEGT. Trimming stripped 3 bases from V and 2 bases from J, with 10 bases between. This CDR3 spans 14 amino acids. In nucleotides, the CDR3 is TGTGCCAGCAGTGATCCTCCGGGTCAAGAGACCCAGTACTTC. Amino acids: CASSDPPGQETQYF.

In its sample, this clone was seen a few times. The chain recombines TRBV6-5 with TRBJ2-7, with 7 positions matching TRBD1. CDR3 length: 15 amino acids. CDR1 is MNHEY, CDR2 SVGAGI, per germline. The trim removed 6 bases at V and 3 bases at J, leaving 11 bases unmatched. The CDR3 DNA follows: TGTGCCAGCAGCGTGAACAGGGGTTCGGTCTACGAGCAGTACTTC. This translates into CASSVNRGSVYEQYF.

Remarks on this clone: This sample includes further DNA sequences coding for the same CDR3. The V gene is TRBV11-3, the J gene TRBJ2-1, with 12 bases matching TRBD2. The CDR3 runs to 15 residues. Germline V CDR1 and CDR2: SGHNT, YENEEA. The junction had 2 bases not matched to a gene; V was cut back by 5 bases and J by 3 bases. The CDR3 here is CASSPSGGGYNEQFF. The CDR3 region has the DNA TGTGCCAGCAGCCCTAGCGGGGGGGGCTACAATGAGCAGTTCTTC.